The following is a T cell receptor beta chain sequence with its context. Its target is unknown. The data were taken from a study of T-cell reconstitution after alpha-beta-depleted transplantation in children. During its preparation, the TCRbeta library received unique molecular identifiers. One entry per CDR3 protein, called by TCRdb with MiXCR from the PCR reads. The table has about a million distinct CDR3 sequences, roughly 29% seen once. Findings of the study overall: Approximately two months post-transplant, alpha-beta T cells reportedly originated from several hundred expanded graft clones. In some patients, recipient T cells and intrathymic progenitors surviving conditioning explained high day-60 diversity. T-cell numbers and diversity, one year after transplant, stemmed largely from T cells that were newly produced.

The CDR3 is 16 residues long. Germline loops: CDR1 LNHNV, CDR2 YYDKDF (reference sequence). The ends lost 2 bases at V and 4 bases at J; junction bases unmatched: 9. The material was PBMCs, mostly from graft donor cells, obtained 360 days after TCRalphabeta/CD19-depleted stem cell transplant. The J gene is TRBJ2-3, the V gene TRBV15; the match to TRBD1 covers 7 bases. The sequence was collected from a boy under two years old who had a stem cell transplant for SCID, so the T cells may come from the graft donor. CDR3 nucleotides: TGTGCCACCAGCAGATTGGACAGGTTAGCTTCAGATACGCAGTATTTT. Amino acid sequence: CATSRLDRLASDTQYF.